This TCR beta chain derives from a study of glioma-infiltrating T cells. Points from the study as a whole: Very few CDR3 sequences were shared between tissue and blood. Gliomas, especially low-grade, showed above-expected tissue-blood divergence; non-neoplastic patients showed below.

The ends were cut back, 3 bases at V and 4 bases at J, with 7 bases in the middle. The CDR3 sequence is 13 residues long. From germline, CDR1 is LGHDT and CDR2 YNNKEL (reference sequence). This clonotype was seen once. Its specificity is not known. This may be a read error, as it is one base from a much larger clone. TCR alpha and beta CDR3 regions were amplified from RNA using iRepertoire nested multiplex PCR. Input was roughly 85-400 ng of tissue mRNA or PBMC total RNA. TCRdb processed the multiplex PCR reads anew with MiXCR; each CDR3 protein has one entry. This sample has 85,000 to 110,000 distinct CDR3 sequences, with around 31% found just once.

The gene calls are TRBV3-1 and TRBJ1-3; D uncertain. This receptor was obtained from a human donor with low-grade glioma or glioblastoma, undergoing nonglioma brain surgery, or in good health (not recorded which). Specimen: glioma tissue, nonneoplastic brain tissue, or PBMCs (not recorded which). The CDR3 protein is CASSHDGGNTIYF. CDR3 bases: TGTGCCAGCAGCCACGACGGAGGAAACACCATATATTTT.